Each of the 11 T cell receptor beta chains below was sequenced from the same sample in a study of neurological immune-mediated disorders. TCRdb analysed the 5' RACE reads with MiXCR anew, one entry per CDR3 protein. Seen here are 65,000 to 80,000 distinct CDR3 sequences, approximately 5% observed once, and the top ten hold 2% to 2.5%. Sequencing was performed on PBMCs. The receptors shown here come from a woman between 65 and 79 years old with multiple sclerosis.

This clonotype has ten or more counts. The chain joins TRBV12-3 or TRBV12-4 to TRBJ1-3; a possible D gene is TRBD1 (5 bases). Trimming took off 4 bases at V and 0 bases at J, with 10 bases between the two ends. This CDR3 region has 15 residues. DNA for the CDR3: TGTGCCAGCAGTTCCCCCGGGACCTCTGGAAACACCATATATTTT. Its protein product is CASSSPGTSGNTIYF.

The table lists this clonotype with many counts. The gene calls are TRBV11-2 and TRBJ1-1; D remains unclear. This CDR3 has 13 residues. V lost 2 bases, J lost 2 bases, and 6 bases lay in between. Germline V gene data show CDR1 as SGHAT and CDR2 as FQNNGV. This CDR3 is CASSLSPNTEAFF. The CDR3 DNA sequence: TGTGCCAGCAGCTTATCCCCAAACACTGAAGCTTTCTTT.

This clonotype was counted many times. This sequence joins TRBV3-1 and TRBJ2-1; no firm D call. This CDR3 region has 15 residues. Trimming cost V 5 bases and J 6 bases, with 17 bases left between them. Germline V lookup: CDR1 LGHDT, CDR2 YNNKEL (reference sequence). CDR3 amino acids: CASSEDRAPVNEQFF. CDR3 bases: TGTGCCAGCAGCGAGGACCGCGCCCCTGTCAATGAGCAGTTCTTC.

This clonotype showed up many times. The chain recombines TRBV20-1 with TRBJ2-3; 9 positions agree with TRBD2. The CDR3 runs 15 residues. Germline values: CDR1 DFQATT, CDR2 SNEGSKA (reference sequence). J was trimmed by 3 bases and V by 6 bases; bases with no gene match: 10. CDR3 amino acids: CSAPGGGGGTDTQYF. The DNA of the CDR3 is TGCAGTGCCCCCGGTGGCGGGGGGGGGACAGATACGCAGTATTTT.

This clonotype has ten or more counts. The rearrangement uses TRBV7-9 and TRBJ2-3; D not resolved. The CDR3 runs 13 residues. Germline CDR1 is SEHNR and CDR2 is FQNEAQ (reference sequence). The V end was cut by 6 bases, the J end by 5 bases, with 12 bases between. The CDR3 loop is CASSSMPGDTQYF. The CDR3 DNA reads TGTGCCAGCAGTTCCATGCCCGGAGATACGCAGTATTTT.

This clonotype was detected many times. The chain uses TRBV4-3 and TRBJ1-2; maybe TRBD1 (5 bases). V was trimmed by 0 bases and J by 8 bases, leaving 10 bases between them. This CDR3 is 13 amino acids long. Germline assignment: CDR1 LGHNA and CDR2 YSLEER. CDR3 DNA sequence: TGCGCCAGCAGCCAAGACCCGGGGGTGGGCTACACCTTC. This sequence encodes CASSQDPGVGYTF.

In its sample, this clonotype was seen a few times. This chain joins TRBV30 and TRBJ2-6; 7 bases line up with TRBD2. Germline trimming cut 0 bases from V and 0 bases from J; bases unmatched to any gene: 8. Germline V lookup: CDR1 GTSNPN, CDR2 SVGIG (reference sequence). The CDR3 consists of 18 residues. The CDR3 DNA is TGTGCCTGGAGTGTAAGCCTAGCGGTTATCTCTGGGGCCAACGTCCTGACTTTC. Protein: CAWSVSLAVISGANVLTF.

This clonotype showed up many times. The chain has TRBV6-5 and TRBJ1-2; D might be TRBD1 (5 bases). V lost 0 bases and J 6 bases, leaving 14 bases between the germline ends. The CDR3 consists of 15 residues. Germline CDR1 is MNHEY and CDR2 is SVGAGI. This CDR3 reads CASSYSPGLVDGYTF. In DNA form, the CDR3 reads TGTGCCAGCAGTTACTCACCGGGACTCGTCGATGGCTACACCTTC.

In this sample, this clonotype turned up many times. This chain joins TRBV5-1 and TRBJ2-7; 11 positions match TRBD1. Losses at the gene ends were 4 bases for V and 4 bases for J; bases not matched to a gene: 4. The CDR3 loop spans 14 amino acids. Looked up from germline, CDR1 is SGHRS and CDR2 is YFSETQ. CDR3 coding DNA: TGCGCCAGCAGCGCGGGACAGGGGGGATACGAGCAGTACTTC. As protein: CASSAGQGGYEQYF.

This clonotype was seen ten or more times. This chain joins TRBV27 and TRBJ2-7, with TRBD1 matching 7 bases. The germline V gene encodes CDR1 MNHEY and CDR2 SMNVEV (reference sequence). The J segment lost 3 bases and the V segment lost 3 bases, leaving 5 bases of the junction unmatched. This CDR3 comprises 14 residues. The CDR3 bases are TGTGCCAGCAGTTTTGGTGCAGGGGGCTACGAGCAGTACTTC. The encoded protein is CASSFGAGGYEQYF.

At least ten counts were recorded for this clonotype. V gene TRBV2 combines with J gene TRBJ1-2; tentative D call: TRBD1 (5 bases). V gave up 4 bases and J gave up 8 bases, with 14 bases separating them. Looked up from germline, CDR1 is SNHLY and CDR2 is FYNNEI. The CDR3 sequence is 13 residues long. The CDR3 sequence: CASSGDGSSGYTF. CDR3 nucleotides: TGTGCCAGCAGTGGGGACGGATCCTCCGGCTACACCTTC.